These 25 T cell receptor beta chains originate from one sample sequenced in a study of CD8 T cells in Susac syndrome. The RNA input was about 0.45 to 1 ug, and it was reverse transcribed with random hexamers. Using its own MiXCR run on the immunoSEQ multiplex PCR reads, TCRdb lists one record per CDR3 protein. The data hold 200,000 or so distinct CDR3 sequences, with approximately 95% observed a single time. Sequencing was carried out using CD4+ T cells from PBMCs. The receptors derive from a human donor with multiple sclerosis.

The chain uses TRBV12-3 or TRBV12-4 and TRBJ2-5, with D maybe TRBD1 (5 bases). This CDR3 is 15 amino acids long. V was shortened by 6 bases and J by 5 bases, with 19 bases between the two germline ends. The chain's CDR3 is CASSNPAGQAETQYF. The DNA for the CDR3 is TGTGCCAGCAGCAACCCGGCAGGGCAAGCGGAGACCCAGTACTTC.

This clonotype has only one observation. V and J are TRBV19 and TRBJ1-2; weak D call: TRBD1 (6 bases). CDR3 size: 13 residues. Germline V gene lookup returns CDR1 LNHDA and CDR2 SQIVND (reference sequence). The ends were cut back, 4 bases at V and 2 bases at J, with 8 bases in the middle. CDR3: CASSRTDNYGYTF. CDR3 nucleotides: TGTGCCAGTAGTAGGACAGACAACTATGGCTACACCTTC.

This chain connects TRBV14 to TRBJ2-5, with D perhaps TRBD1 (6 bases). Germline assignment: CDR1 SGHDN and CDR2 FVKESK. The CDR3 is 16 residues long. V lost 0 bases and J 6 bases, leaving 17 bases between the germline ends. CDR3: CASSQEVGQPRKTQYF. The CDR3 DNA reads TGTGCCAGCAGCCAAGAAGTTGGACAGCCTCGAAAGACCCAGTACTTC.

This chain joins TRBV15 and TRBJ1-4; D gene unclear. CDR1 LNHNV and CDR2 YYDKDF come from the germline V gene (reference sequence). There are 15 residues in the CDR3. The V gene lost 1 base and the J gene lost 6 bases, with 12 bases spanning the gap. CDR3 bases: TGTGCCACCAGCAGAGCCCGCGGCCATTATGAAAAACTGTTTTTT. This sequence encodes CATSRARGHYEKLFF.

The V and J genes are TRBV20-1 and TRBJ2-1; 8 nucleotides match TRBD2. Germline V gives CDR1 DFQATT, CDR2 SNEGSKA (reference sequence). This CDR3 contains 16 residues. With V trimmed by 6 bases and J by 6 bases, 16 bases remained unmatched. The CDR3 region is CSAPLIGGADVNEQFF. For the CDR3, the DNA is TGCAGTGCCCCGCTCATCGGGGGGGCCGATGTCAATGAGCAGTTCTTC.

The table lists this clonotype with a count of one. The genes are TRBV15 and TRBJ2-3; TRBD2 matches at 8 bases. Germline assignment: CDR1 LNHNV and CDR2 YYDKDF (reference sequence). V shed 0 bases, J shed 3 bases, and the junction held 14 bases outside the gene matches. There are 19 residues in the CDR3. CDR3 loop: CATSRDSSESSGETDTQYF. The CDR3 region has the DNA TGTGCCACCAGCAGAGATTCCTCTGAAAGTAGCGGGGAGACAGATACGCAGTATTTT.

This chain joins TRBV20-1 and TRBJ1-2, with a tentative D call TRBD1 (5 bases). The V and J ends lost 7 bases and 8 bases respectively, with 11 bases between them. The CDR3 has 10 amino acids. Germline lookup yields CDR1 DFQATT and CDR2 SNEGSKA (reference sequence). The CDR3 sequence is CSVREGGYTF. CDR3 bases: TGCAGTGTCAGGGAGGGAGGCTACACCTTC.

This sequence joins TRBV14 and TRBJ2-3, with D unresolved. V was pared by 0 bases and J by 3 bases, with 10 bases between. The CDR3 runs to 15 residues. Per the germline V gene, CDR1 is SGHDN and CDR2 is FVKESK. The CDR3 nucleotides are TGTGCCAGCAGCCAAGATCTTCTACAGACAGATACGCAGTATTTT. Translating gives CASSQDLLQTDTQYF.

The chain is built from TRBV28 and TRBJ2-5; a weak D match, TRBD1 (5 bases). This CDR3 spans 12 amino acids. Between the trimmed V and J ends, which lost 10 bases and 3 bases, there was a span of 12 bases. In germline, CDR1 is MDHEN, CDR2 SYDVKM. The CDR3 sequence: CATQGDKETQYF. The CDR3 DNA is TGTGCCACCCAGGGTGACAAAGAGACCCAGTACTTC.

The CDR3 sequence: CASSGQNSNTEAFF. For the CDR3, the DNA is TGCGCCAGCAGTGGTCAGAATTCGAACACTGAAGCTTTCTTT. The genes are TRBV5-1 and TRBJ1-1; unclear D gene. The CDR3 sequence is 14 residues long. With 5 bases removed from V and 1 base from J, the gap between germline ends came to 12 bases. Germline V gives CDR1 SGHRS, CDR2 YFSETQ.

The V and J genes are TRBV12-3 or TRBV12-4 and TRBJ2-7; D is undetermined. CDR3 length: 12 amino acids. Trimming removed 3 bases at V and 6 bases at J, with 9 bases between. The CDR3 is CASSLQASEQYF. The CDR3 DNA reads as TGTGCCAGCAGTTTGCAGGCAAGCGAGCAGTACTTC.

The gene calls are TRBV7-8 and TRBJ2-5; D remains unclear. V lost 3 bases and J lost 2, with 10 bases in between. CDR1 and CDR2 (germline): SGHVS, FQNEAQ. This CDR3 has 14 residues. The CDR3 sequence is CASSFRLGQETQYF. DNA of the CDR3: TGTGCCAGCAGCTTTAGGCTAGGACAAGAGACCCAGTACTTC.

V usage is TRBV11-3 and J usage is TRBJ2-5; the D is unclear. The germline gives CDR1 SGHNT, CDR2 YENEEA. Deletions cut 2 bases from V and 1 base from J, with 8 bases between. The CDR3 extends over 14 amino acids. The CDR3 loop reads CASSLSSGQETQYF. DNA for the CDR3: TGTGCCAGCAGCTTATCGTCGGGCCAAGAGACCCAGTACTTC.

V is TRBV27 and J is TRBJ2-1, with a weak D call TRBD2 (6 bases). The germline gives CDR1 MNHEY, CDR2 SMNVEV (reference sequence). The germline V and J ends were trimmed by 3 bases and 9 bases, with 12 bases remaining between them. This CDR3 has 13 amino acids. Here the CDR3 reads CASSFSRGSEQFF. Here the CDR3 DNA reads TGTGCCAGCAGTTTTAGTCGGGGGAGTGAGCAGTTCTTC.

The chain uses TRBV2 and TRBJ1-5; D is perhaps TRBD1 (5 bases). Germline lookup yields CDR1 SNHLY and CDR2 FYNNEI. V lost 1 base, J lost 4 bases, and 8 bases lay in between. The CDR3 totals 14 residues. The DNA of the CDR3 is TGTGCCAGCAGTGAAGACCGGGGGAATCAGCCCCAGCATTTT. Its translation: CASSEDRGNQPQHF.

The rearrangement links TRBV20-1 to TRBJ2-7, with 7 bases fitting TRBD2. V shed 0 bases and J 1 base; nucleotides not matched to a gene: 6. This CDR3 has 15 residues. CDR1 is DFQATT, CDR2 SNEGSKA, per germline (reference sequence). The CDR3 protein is CSARDHRLASYEQYF. In nucleotides, the CDR3 is TGCAGTGCTAGAGATCATCGACTAGCATCCTACGAGCAGTACTTC.

V and J are TRBV7-9 and TRBJ1-1; a weak D match, TRBD1 (6 bases). V dropped 5 bases and J dropped 8 bases, with 15 bases sitting between them. The CDR3 runs to 13 residues. The germline V gene encodes CDR1 SEHNR and CDR2 FQNEAQ (reference sequence). In nucleotides, the CDR3 is TGTGCCAGCAGCCCTCAACAGGGCAAGGAAGCTTTCTTT. Amino acid sequence: CASSPQQGKEAFF.

The chain carries TRBV7-9 and TRBJ2-7, with TRBD1 matching over 8 bases. CDR1 SEHNR and CDR2 FQNEAQ come from the germline V gene (reference sequence). J was trimmed by 5 bases and V by 1 base; bases with no gene match: 4. The CDR3 runs 14 residues. The CDR3 here is CASSLGTGFHEQYF. CDR3 bases: TGTGCCAGCAGCTTAGGGACAGGGTTCCACGAGCAGTACTTC.

The CDR3 reads CASSYSLAQHNEQFF. CDR3 nucleotide sequence: TGTGCCAGCAGTTACTCCCTAGCGCAACACAATGAGCAGTTCTTC. The chain carries TRBV6-5 and TRBJ2-1, with D possibly TRBD2 on 6 matching bases. The CDR3 consists of 15 residues. In germline, CDR1 is MNHEY, CDR2 SVGAGI. The ends were cut back, 0 bases at V and 5 bases at J, with 11 bases in the middle.

The J gene is TRBJ1-1, the V gene TRBV12-3 or TRBV12-4; D is unclear. This CDR3 is 12 amino acids long. V shed 5 bases and J shed 6 bases, with 10 bases lying between them. The CDR3 spells CASSPPLAEAFF. As DNA, the CDR3 is TGTGCCAGCAGTCCCCCTCTTGCTGAAGCTTTCTTT.

This chain joins TRBV30 and TRBJ2-7, with 10 bases fitting TRBD1. This CDR3 spans 15 amino acids. CDR1 is GTSNPN and CDR2 is SVGIG in the germline V gene (reference sequence). With 5 bases clipped from V and 6 bases from J, the junction kept 13 bases outside the gene matches. The CDR3 nucleotides read TGTGCCTGGTCCGCCGGGACAGGGGTGTGGGCCGAGCAGTACTTC. Residues: CAWSAGTGVWAEQYF.

There are a few counts of this clonotype. The gene calls are TRBV18 and TRBJ1-1; D perhaps matches TRBD1 (5 bases). The germline V and J ends were trimmed by 5 bases and 3 bases, with 10 bases remaining between them. CDR1 and CDR2 from the germline V gene are KGHSH and LQKENI. The CDR3 spans 13 residues. This CDR3 is CASSFQGDTEAFF. The CDR3 DNA sequence: TGTGCCAGCTCATTCCAGGGAGACACTGAAGCTTTCTTT. Looking up the rest from reference TRBV18 and TRBJ1-1 gives the full variable domain: NAGVMQNPRHLVRRRGQEARLRCSPMKGHSHVYWYRQLPEEGLKFMVYLQKENIIDESGMPKERFSAEFPKEGPSILRIQQVVRGDSAAYFCASSFQGDTEAFFGQGTRLTVV.

The chain recombines TRBV10-3 with TRBJ2-1; the match to TRBD2 covers 7 bases. The CDR3 consists of 18 residues. Trimming removed 6 bases from V and 0 bases from J; junction bases left unmatched: 14. Germline V gene sequence: CDR1 ENHRY, CDR2 SYGVKD. CDR3 in amino acids: CAIRGEGLGHSSYNEQFF. The CDR3, as DNA: TGTGCCATCAGAGGGGAGGGACTTGGTCATAGCTCCTACAATGAGCAGTTCTTC.

This chain uses TRBV30 with TRBJ2-7; possibly TRBD1 or TRBD2 for D (5 bases each). Trimming cost V 5 bases and J 0 bases, with 17 bases left between them. Germline V gene data show CDR1 as GTSNPN and CDR2 as SVGIG (reference sequence). The CDR3 runs 15 residues. DNA of the CDR3: TGTGCCTGGGGTGGGGACGCCCGAAGCTCCTACGAGCAGTACTTC. Translation: CAWGGDARSSYEQYF.

The chain couples TRBV7-2 to TRBJ2-1; TRBD1 matches 7 bases. V lost 5 bases, J lost 2 bases, and 6 bases stayed unmatched. This CDR3 is built from 15 residues. CDR1 and CDR2 from the germline V gene are SGHTA and FQGNSA. The CDR3, as DNA: TGTGCCAGCAGCCGACGGGACAGTGCCTACAATGAGCAGTTCTTC. The encoded protein is CASSRRDSAYNEQFF.